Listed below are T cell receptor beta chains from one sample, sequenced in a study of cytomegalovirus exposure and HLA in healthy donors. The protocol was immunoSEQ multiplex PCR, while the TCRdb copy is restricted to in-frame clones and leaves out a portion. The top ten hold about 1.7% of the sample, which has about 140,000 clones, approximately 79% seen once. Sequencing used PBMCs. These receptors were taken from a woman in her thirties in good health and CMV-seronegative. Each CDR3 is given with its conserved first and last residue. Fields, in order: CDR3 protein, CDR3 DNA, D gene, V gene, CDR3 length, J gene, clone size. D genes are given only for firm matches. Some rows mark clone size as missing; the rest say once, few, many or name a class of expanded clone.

CASSRGGGYGYTF TGTGCCAGCAGCCGGGGAGGGGGATATGGCTACACCTTC NA TRBV7-2 13 TRBJ1-2 NA
CASSETAGLNTEAFF TGTGCCAGCAGTGAAACGGCAGGGCTAAACACTGAAGCTTTCTTT NA TRBV6-1 15 TRBJ1-1 NA
CASSLGASGGAGELFF TGTGCCAGCAGCTTAGGCGCTAGCGGGGGGGCCGGGGAGCTGTTTTTT TRBD2 TRBV7-2 16 TRBJ2-2 NA
CASKGSGDTQYF TGTGCCAGCAAAGGCTCGGGGGATACGCAGTATTTT NA TRBV6-4 12 TRBJ2-3 NA
CASTTGTSGNTIYF TGCGCCAGCACGACAGGGACCTCTGGAAACACCATATATTTT TRBD1 TRBV5-1 14 TRBJ1-3 NA
CASSWSGGASDTQYF TGCGCCAGCAGCTGGAGCGGGGGGGCCTCAGATACGCAGTATTTT TRBD2 TRBV5-1 15 TRBJ2-3 NA
CASSLVPSGYNEQFF TGCGCCAGCAGCTTGGTACCGTCCGGCTACAATGAGCAGTTCTTC NA TRBV5-1 15 TRBJ2-1 NA
CASSRTYRDGYTF TGCGCCAGCAGCCGGACCTACAGGGATGGCTACACCTTC NA TRBV5-1 13 TRBJ1-2 NA
CASSLEMTSGGALDTQYF TGTGCCAGCAGCTTAGAAATGACTAGCGGGGGGGCATTGGATACGCAGTATTTT TRBD2 TRBV11-1 18 TRBJ2-3 NA
CASTRRGTDNEKLFF TGTGCCAGTACCCGACGGGGGACAGATAATGAAAAACTGTTTTTT TRBD1 TRBV19 15 TRBJ1-4 NA
CASSLGFHEQYF TGCGCCAGCAGCCTCGGGTTCCACGAGCAGTACTTC NA TRBV5-1 12 TRBJ2-7 NA
CASSEGASLMNTEAFF TGTGCCAGCAGCGAAGGGGCCTCATTGATGAACACTGAAGCTTTCTTT NA TRBV9 16 TRBJ1-1 few
CASSPPGLAHEQYF TGTGCCAGCAGCCCCCCGGGACTAGCGCACGAGCAGTACTTC TRBD2 TRBV11-1 14 TRBJ2-7 NA
CASSRQGSSNQPQHF TGTGCCAGCAGCCGACAGGGTAGTAGCAATCAGCCCCAGCATTTT TRBD1 TRBV2 15 TRBJ1-5 NA
CASSHGQGSYNEQFF TGCGCCAGCAGCCATGGACAGGGATCCTACAATGAGCAGTTCTTC TRBD1 TRBV4-1 15 TRBJ2-1 NA
CASRLVPRTSEKYNEQFF TGTGCAAGTCGCTTAGTTCCCAGGACTAGCGAGAAATACAATGAGCAGTTCTTC NA TRBV12-2 18 TRBJ2-1 few
CASSDNRVNSPLHF TGTGCCAGCAGTGACAACAGGGTGAATTCACCCCTCCACTTT NA TRBV6-5 14 TRBJ1-6 NA
CASSPGTGGYNSPLHF TGTGCCAGCAGCCCAGGGACAGGGGGTTATAATTCACCCCTCCACTTT TRBD1 TRBV5-4 16 TRBJ1-6 NA
CASSTTSNQPQHF TGTGCCAGCAGTACAACTAGCAATCAGCCCCAGCATTTT NA TRBV25-1 13 TRBJ1-5 NA
CASGLVKRVKQGKDNSPLHF TGTGCTAGTGGTTTGGTAAAACGAGTAAAGCAGGGGAAGGATAATTCGCCCCTCCACTTT NA TRBV12-5 20 TRBJ1-6 once
CASRQGTTNSPLHF TGTGCCAGCAGACAGGGGACCACGAATTCACCCCTCCACTTT TRBD1 TRBV11-2 14 TRBJ1-6 NA
CASSSGGSRGTEAFF TGCGCCAGCAGCTCCGGGGGAAGCCGGGGCACTGAAGCTTTCTTT NA TRBV5-1 15 TRBJ1-1 NA
CASSLGANTEAFF TGTGCCAGCAGCTTGGGAGCGAACACTGAAGCTTTCTTT NA TRBV5-4 13 TRBJ1-1 NA
CASSLTGGGSYGYTF TGTGCCAGCAGCTTGACGGGGGGGGGATCCTATGGCTACACCTTC NA TRBV5-8 15 TRBJ1-2 NA
CASSLEEGSYTF TGTGCCAGCAGCTTAGAGGAGGGGTCCTACACCTTC NA TRBV7-6 12 TRBJ1-2 NA
CAISETARYERYF TGTGCCATCAGTGAGACTGCACGTTACGAGCGGTACTTC NA TRBV10-3 13 TRBJ2-7 NA
CASSLGVAGGQETQYF TGTGCCAGCAGCTTAGGGGTAGCGGGGGGTCAAGAGACCCAGTACTTC TRBD2 TRBV7-7 16 TRBJ2-5 NA
CAISESRSVAEAFF TGTGCCATCAGTGAGTCGAGGAGCGTGGCTGAAGCTTTCTTT NA TRBV10-3 14 TRBJ1-1 NA
CASSGDRASGNTIYF TGTGCCAGCAGTGGGGACAGGGCCTCTGGAAACACCATATATTTT TRBD1 TRBV2 15 TRBJ1-3 NA
CASSLGTVPKNIQYF TGTGCCAGCAGCTTAGGGACAGTCCCTAAAAACATTCAGTACTTC NA TRBV7-2 15 TRBJ2-4 once
CASSYSQATNEKLFF TGTGCCAGCAGTTACTCCCAGGCAACTAATGAAAAACTGTTTTTT NA TRBV6-5 15 TRBJ1-4 NA
CASSLLLIYEQYF TGTGCCAGCAGCTTGCTATTGATCTACGAGCAGTACTTC NA TRBV7-2 13 TRBJ2-7 NA
CASSLDEKRETQYF TGTGCCAGCAGCTTAGATGAGAAGCGGGAGACCCAGTACTTC NA TRBV7-8 14 TRBJ2-5 few
CASSTGGNQPQHF TGTGCCAGCTCGACAGGGGGGAATCAGCCCCAGCATTTT TRBD1 TRBV18 13 TRBJ1-5 NA
CASSMDRGNEKLFF TGTGCCAGCAGTATGGACAGGGGAAACGAAAAACTGTTTTTT TRBD1 TRBV28 14 TRBJ1-4 NA
CASRQGSSYEQYF TGTGCCAGCCGCCAGGGGTCCTCCTACGAGCAGTACTTC NA TRBV6-5 13 TRBJ2-7 NA
CASGTGASYEQYF TGTGCCAGTGGGACGGGAGCTTCCTACGAGCAGTACTTC NA TRBV7-8 13 TRBJ2-7 NA
CASIKTSGIPTGANVLTF TGTGCCAGCATCAAAACTAGCGGGATTCCCACTGGGGCCAACGTCCTGACTTTC TRBD2 TRBV11-2 18 TRBJ2-6 NA
CASSSPSRNTEAFF TGTGCCAGCAGTTCCCCCAGTCGGAACACTGAAGCTTTCTTT NA TRBV28 14 TRBJ1-1 NA
CAEAGNTEAFF TGTGCCGAGGCGGGGAACACTGAAGCTTTCTTT NA TRBV5-3 11 TRBJ1-1 once
CASSLGRVETEAFF TGCGCCAGCAGCTTAGGCAGGGTCGAAACTGAAGCTTTCTTT NA TRBV5-1 14 TRBJ1-1 NA
CASRASGGISYNEQFF TGCGCCAGTCGGGCTAGCGGGGGCATCTCCTACAATGAGCAGTTCTTC TRBD2 TRBV5-1 16 TRBJ2-1 NA
CSVMRTDKNLEEYF TGCAGCGTGATGCGGACGGACAAGAATCTTGAGGAGTACTTC NA TRBV29-1 14 TRBJ2-7 NA
CASSEAEQGGPDTQYF TGTGCCAGCAGTGAAGCGGAACAGGGGGGGCCAGATACGCAGTATTTT NA TRBV2 16 TRBJ2-3 NA
CASRETGGHYGYTF TGTGCCAGCAGGGAGACAGGGGGCCACTATGGCTACACCTTC TRBD1 TRBV6-1 14 TRBJ1-2 NA
CASNKHSPQGSPLHF TGTGCCAGCAACAAGCACAGCCCTCAGGGTTCACCCCTCCACTTT NA TRBV2 15 TRBJ1-6 NA